This T cell receptor (beta chain) was recovered during a study of blood T cell repertoires in COVID-19. The assay was immunoSEQ multiplex PCR, and TCRdb's table has in-frame clones only and misses some. The sample contains a few hundred thousand clones, approximately 85% of which appear only once. The CDR3 extends over 14 amino acids. Germline-derived CDR1 and CDR2 are SQVTM and ANQGSEA. V was pared by 4 bases and J by 0 bases, with 1 base of the junction left unmatched. The sequencing sample was made of PBMCs or T cells enriched from blood (not recorded which). This receptor was taken from a man aged 25-45 years who had recovered from COVID-19. The rearrangement joins TRBV29-1 to TRBJ2-7, with 12 bases that match TRBD2. The CDR3: CSVASGGASYEQYF. The CDR3 bases are TGCAGCGTTGCTAGCGGGGGGGCCTCCTACGAGCAGTACTTC.